The rows below give T cell receptor beta chains drawn from one sample of a study of T cell changes during pregnancy in multiple sclerosis. Method: immunoSEQ multiplex PCR; TCRdb's copy keeps in-frame clones and lacks some. Among 30,000 or so clones listed, around 90% were seen once. Sequencing was performed on CD8+ T cells from peripheral blood mononuclear cells, taken in the first trimester of pregnancy. All receptors come from a female donor with multiple sclerosis, enrolled in a pregnancy study. Each CDR3 is given with its conserved first and last residue. The order of the fields is V gene, clone size, J gene, D gene, CDR3 protein, CDR3 DNA. The D gene is left open where the match is weak. Clone size is stated in some rows and not others, as once, few, many or a class when expanded.

>TRBV5-1|NA|TRBJ2-3|TRBD2
CASSLDLRGRDTDTQYF
TGCGCCAGCAGCTTGGACCTCCGCGGGAGGGACACAGATACGCAGTATTTT
>TRBV27|NA|TRBJ1-2|NA
CASSLYGGAYGYTF
TGTGCCAGCAGTTTATACGGGGGTGCCTATGGCTACACCTTC
>TRBV10-3|NA|TRBJ2-7|NA
CAISGAEIYEQYF
TGTGCCATATCCGGTGCGGAGATCTACGAGCAGTACTTC
>TRBV18|once|TRBJ1-5|NA
CASSPGQGERYSNQPQHF
TGTGCCAGCTCACCGGGGCAGGGTGAACGTTATAGCAATCAGCCCCAGCATTTT
>TRBV10-1|NA|TRBJ2-3|TRBD2
CASSPTYGLAGVEASTDTQYF
TGCGCCAGCAGTCCAACCTATGGACTAGCGGGTGTCGAAGCTAGCACAGATACGCAGTATTTT
>TRBV13|NA|TRBJ2-7|NA
CASSLSEGGVGEQYF
TGTGCCAGCAGCTTGAGTGAGGGGGGGGTGGGGGAGCAGTACTTC
>TRBV4-2|NA|TRBJ2-7|NA
CASSQDSGVYYEQYF
TGTGCCAGCAGCCAAGATAGCGGCGTTTACTACGAGCAGTACTTC
>TRBV6-5|NA|TRBJ2-2|NA
CASSYGSGSGELFF
TGTGCCAGCAGTTACGGATCAGGATCCGGGGAGCTGTTTTTT
>TRBV2|NA|TRBJ2-3|TRBD2
CASADSGRTDTQYF
TGTGCCAGCGCGGATAGCGGGAGAACAGATACGCAGTATTTT
>TRBV7-9|NA|TRBJ1-1|NA
CASSWGAEAFF
TGTGCCAGCAGCTGGGGGGCTGAAGCTTTCTTT
>TRBV7-9|NA|TRBJ2-1|NA
CASSLQGLPDNEQFF
TGTGCCAGCAGCTTACAGGGGTTGCCGGACAATGAGCAGTTCTTC
>TRBV28|NA|TRBJ1-2|TRBD1
CASRWPNRGRGNGYTF
TGTGCCAGCAGGTGGCCAAACAGGGGGCGCGGAAATGGCTACACCTTC
>TRBV6-5|once|TRBJ2-7|NA
CASSYGAGAYEQYF
TGTGCCAGCAGTTACGGGGCAGGGGCCTACGAGCAGTACTTC
>TRBV4-1|NA|TRBJ1-2|NA
CASSQEIQGNYGYTF
TGCGCCAGCAGCCAAGAGATCCAGGGCAACTATGGCTACACCTTC
>TRBV5-1|once|TRBJ1-2|TRBD1
CASSRTVLRDRENYGYTF
TGCGCCAGCAGCCGTACCGTCCTACGAGACAGGGAGAACTATGGCTACACCTTC
>TRBV13|NA|TRBJ2-1|TRBD2
CASSLVADTGTSGSSGEQFF
TGTGCCAGCAGCTTAGTAGCTGACACGGGGACTAGCGGGAGTTCGGGTGAGCAGTTCTTC
>TRBV10-3|NA|TRBJ2-3|TRBD2
CAIRTSGDLDTQYF
TGTGCCATCAGGACTAGCGGGGATCTAGACACGCAGTATTTT
>TRBV6-1|NA|TRBJ2-1|TRBD2
CASSVAGGSEQFF
TGTGCCAGCAGTGTGGCGGGAGGAAGTGAGCAGTTCTTC
>TRBV5-1|NA|TRBJ2-1|TRBD1
CASSARTGMDNEQFF
TGCGCCAGCAGCGCAAGGACAGGGATGGACAATGAGCAGTTCTTC
>TRBV11-2|NA|TRBJ1-1|NA
CASSLGGGADEAFF
TGTGCCAGCAGCTTAGGGGGGGGTGCGGATGAAGCTTTCTTT
>TRBV11-2|NA|TRBJ2-5|NA
CASSLVVQETQYF
TGTGCCAGCAGCTTAGTCGTACAAGAGACCCAGTACTTC
>TRBV6-4|NA|TRBJ2-1|TRBD2
CASSDSSGSYHEQFF
TGTGCCAGCAGTGATTCTAGCGGGAGTTATCATGAGCAGTTCTTC
>TRBV27|NA|TRBJ2-7|TRBD2
CASSKKPWTSGSYEQYF
TGTGCCAGCAGTAAAAAACCTTGGACTAGCGGGAGTTACGAGCAGTACTTC
>TRBV27|NA|TRBJ1-1|TRBD1
CASNPGQGALREAFF
TGTGCCAGCAACCCTGGACAGGGGGCTCTGAGAGAAGCTTTCTTT
>TRBV11-2|NA|TRBJ2-7|TRBD2
CASSLGLAGYEQYF
TGTGCCAGCAGCTTGGGACTAGCCGGTTACGAGCAGTACTTC
>TRBV29-1|NA|TRBJ2-7|TRBD1
CSVQNPGTGFYEQYF
TGCAGCGTCCAAAATCCCGGGACAGGGTTCTACGAGCAGTACTTC
>TRBV11-2|medium-sized|TRBJ1-5|NA
CASSLQGYQPQHF
TGTGCCAGCAGCTTACAGGGTTATCAGCCCCAGCATTTT
>TRBV27|NA|TRBJ2-7|NA
CASSLSGGISSYEQYF
TGTGCCAGCAGTTTATCGGGCGGGATCAGCTCCTACGAGCAGTACTTC
>TRBV29-1|few|TRBJ1-1|TRBD1
CSVEEGTGNTEAFF
TGCAGCGTTGAAGAAGGGACAGGGAACACTGAAGCTTTCTTT
>TRBV2|NA|TRBJ2-5|NA
CASSEGRTQETQYF
TGTGCCAGCAGTGAAGGGAGGACCCAAGAGACCCAGTACTTC
>TRBV7-9|NA|TRBJ2-7|TRBD2
CASSLEVGGLADYEQYF
TGTGCCAGCAGCCTAGAAGTGGGGGGACTAGCGGACTACGAGCAGTACTTC
>TRBV5-1|NA|TRBJ2-7|TRBD2
CASSLARGLAGYEQYF
TGCGCCAGCAGCTTGGCTCGAGGACTAGCGGGTTACGAGCAGTACTTC
>TRBV2|NA|TRBJ1-5|NA
CASSETMGGQPQHF
TGTGCCAGCAGTGAAACCATGGGGGGTCAGCCCCAGCATTTT
>TRBV10-3|NA|TRBJ2-3|NA
CAISESGLTDTQYF
TGTGCCATCAGTGAGTCTGGACTCACAGATACGCAGTATTTT
>TRBV5-4|NA|TRBJ1-1|NA
CASSYLGSTEAFF
TGTGCCAGCAGCTACTTGGGGAGCACTGAAGCTTTCTTT
>TRBV5-1|NA|TRBJ2-7|TRBD1
CASTETGTYEQYF
TGCGCCAGCACGGAGACAGGGACCTACGAGCAGTACTTC
>TRBV2|NA|TRBJ1-5|TRBD1
CASSFQGADQPQHF
TGTGCCAGCAGTTTTCAGGGGGCCGATCAGCCCCAGCATTTT
>TRBV7-9|NA|TRBJ2-3|TRBD2
CASPTAWREGLEPTDTQYF
TGTGCCAGCCCCACGGCCTGGCGGGAGGGCCTGGAGCCGACAGATACGCAGTATTTT
>TRBV30|NA|TRBJ1-4|NA
CACITGKGNEKLFF
TGTGCCTGTATAACAGGGAAAGGAAATGAAAAACTGTTTTTT
>TRBV30|NA|TRBJ2-2|NA
CAWSVRFGGARGTGELFF
TGTGCCTGGAGTGTAAGGTTTGGGGGCGCCAGGGGCACCGGGGAGCTGTTTTTT
>TRBV10-2|NA|TRBJ1-1|TRBD1
CASSNWDSGNTEAFF
TGCGCCAGCAGTAACTGGGACAGTGGGAACACTGAAGCTTTCTTT
>TRBV29-1|NA|TRBJ2-1|TRBD2
CSVQWELAGVSSYNEQFF
TGCAGCGTGCAGTGGGAGCTAGCGGGTGTCAGCTCCTACAATGAGCAGTTCTTC
>TRBV2|NA|TRBJ2-7|NA
CASSDGISYEQYF
TGTGCCAGCAGTGACGGGATTTCCTACGAGCAGTACTTC
>TRBV7-9|once|TRBJ2-3|NA
CASSLRRLPDTQYF
TGTGCCAGCAGCTTAAGGAGACTACCAGATACGCAGTATTTT
>TRBV7-3|NA|TRBJ2-7|NA
CASSQAGEMGYEQYF
TGTGCCAGCAGCCAAGCCGGGGAAATGGGCTACGAGCAGTACTTC
>TRBV6-1|few|TRBJ1-1|NA
CATDDRLGLRAFF
TGTGCCACCGACGACAGATTGGGACTCCGAGCTTTCTTT
>TRBV30|NA|TRBJ2-1|NA
CAWSRPLRSGTHLNNEQFF
TGTGCCTGGAGTCGTCCCCTCCGATCCGGGACTCACTTGAACAATGAGCAGTTCTTC
>TRBV9|NA|TRBJ2-7|TRBD2
CASSVGLAGSSYEQYF
TGTGCCAGCAGCGTAGGACTAGCGGGAAGCTCGTACGAGCAGTACTTC
>TRBV25-1|once|TRBJ2-1|NA
CAGIRGFLYNEQFF
TGTGCCGGCATCAGGGGTTTCCTCTACAATGAGCAGTTCTTC
>TRBV7-9|NA|TRBJ2-7|TRBD2
CASSQYIAGDYEQYF
TGTGCCAGCAGCCAGTACATAGCGGGCGACTACGAGCAGTACTTC
>TRBV7-9|NA|TRBJ2-3|TRBD2
CASSSTERDSTDTQYF
TGTGCCAGCAGCTCAACGGAGCGGGATAGCACAGATACGCAGTATTTT
>TRBV7-9|NA|TRBJ1-1|NA
CASSPDSNTEAFF
TGTGCCAGCAGCCCGGACAGTAACACTGAAGCTTTCTTT
>TRBV27|NA|TRBJ2-1|NA
CASSLRGQEQFF
TGTGCCAGCAGTTTAAGGGGCCAGGAGCAGTTCTTC
>TRBV5-1|NA|TRBJ2-1|TRBD1
CASSLLGGVIYNEQFF
TGCGCCAGCAGCTTGCTAGGGGGCGTGATCTACAATGAGCAGTTCTTC
>TRBV6-5|NA|TRBJ2-1|NA
CASSYGAYNEQFF
TGTGCCAGCAGTTACGGGGCTTACAATGAGCAGTTCTTC
>TRBV7-9|NA|TRBJ2-1|TRBD1
CASSFGTGVYNEQFF
TGTGCCAGCAGCTTTGGGACAGGGGTCTACAATGAGCAGTTCTTC
>TRBV19|NA|TRBJ1-4|NA
CASTHGGIYNEKLFF
TGTGCCAGTACGCATGGGGGGATTTATAATGAAAAACTGTTTTTT